This entry features one T cell receptor (beta chain) sequence. Individuals aged about 18 to 89 years were recruited from 24 US areas. Recovered participants had two consecutive negative NP/OP PCR tests, healthcare professional clearance, or symptom resolution. This entry belongs to a study of blood T cell repertoires in COVID-19. The overall study: COVID-19 samples, acute and convalescent, were from the United States, Italy and Spain. Nucleic acid was either cDNA or gDNA, and it came from T cells, B-cell-depleted T cells, or PBMCs.

Deletions cut 3 bases from V and 1 base from J, with 12 bases between. The V gene's germline CDR1 is SGHDN and CDR2 FVKESK. The length of the CDR3 is 16 residues. Profiled with immunoSEQ multiplex PCR; TCRdb holds only in-frame clones, not every one. The sample includes about 140,000 clones, around 86% of them seen just once. This sequence was found in a man aged 55 to 70 who had recovered from COVID-19. The chain links TRBV14 to TRBJ2-2; D perhaps matches TRBD1 (5 bases). Specimen: PBMCs or T cells enriched from blood (not recorded which). In DNA form, the CDR3 reads TGTGCCAGCAGCCACCTTAAGCAGGGGAACACCGGGGAGCTGTTTTTT. Residues: CASSHLKQGNTGELFF. Based on the CDR3 plus reference TRBV14 and TRBJ2-2, the full variable domain is EAGVTQFPSHSVIEKGQTVTLRCDPISGHDNLYWYRRVMGKEIKFLLHFVKESKQDESGMPNNRFLAERTGGTYSTLKVQPAELEDSGVYFCASSHLKQGNTGELFFGEGSRLTVL.